A selection of T cell receptor beta chains follows, all from one sample in a study of shared clonotypes between healthy human individuals. Sequenced by immunoSEQ multiplex PCR; TCRdb stores in-frame clones only, minus some. The sample includes more than 2 million clones, more than 90% of them seen just once. The material sequenced was naive CD4+ T cells sorted from blood. These receptors all stem from a man younger than 30 in good health. The CDR3 runs from the conserved cysteine through the conserved F or W. Each record gives: V gene, J gene, D gene, clone size, CDR3 DNA, CDR3 protein. A D gene is named only where the DNA matches it firmly. Clone size is stated in some rows and not others, as once, few, many or a class when expanded.

>TRBV10-1|TRBJ2-3|.|.
TGCGCCAGCAGCACGACCAACACAGATACGCAGTATTTT
CASSTTNTDTQYF
>TRBV5-4|TRBJ2-6|.|.
TGTGCCAGCAGCGGGGCAGAGTCTGGGGCCAACGTCCTGACTTTC
CASSGAESGANVLTF
>TRBV13|TRBJ2-1|.|.
TGTGCCAGCAGCTTAGCCAGAAACAATGAGCAGTTCTTC
CASSLARNNEQFF
>TRBV6-1|TRBJ2-7|TRBD2|.
TGTGCCAGCAAGGGACTAGCGTACGAGCAGTACTTC
CASKGLAYEQYF
>TRBV5-6|TRBJ2-5|.|once
TGTGCCAGCAGCCCTCGGACTACGAAGGCCCAGGAGACCCAGTACTTC
CASSPRTTKAQETQYF
>TRBV2|TRBJ2-1|TRBD1|once
TGTGCCAGCAGTCAGTCTCAGGGGGCAGTAAATGAGCAGTTCTTC
CASSQSQGAVNEQFF
>TRBV18|TRBJ2-1|.|.
TGTGCCAGCTCTGAACAGGGGGGGGAGCAGTTCTTC
CASSEQGGEQFF
>TRBV9|TRBJ2-3|.|.
TGTGCCAGCAGCGTAGAGTCGGGGGCAGATACGCAGTATTTT
CASSVESGADTQYF
>TRBV7-2|TRBJ2-1|TRBD1|.
TGTGCCAGCAGCCCGGACAGGGGGCTTCGAGAGCAGTTCTTC
CASSPDRGLREQFF
>TRBV6-6|TRBJ1-6|.|.
TGTGCCAGCAGTTACGGAGGGGAAGGCAATTCACCCCTCCACTTT
CASSYGGEGNSPLHF
>TRBV4-2|TRBJ2-1|.|once
TGTGCCAGCAGCCAAGGGTCCCTCGACAATGAGCAGTTCTTC
CASSQGSLDNEQFF
>TRBV19|TRBJ1-2|TRBD1|.
TGTGCCAGTAGCCCACAGGGGGACTATGGCTACACCTTC
CASSPQGDYGYTF
>TRBV10-3|TRBJ2-7|.|once
TGTGCCATCAGTGATAAGGGGGACCGCTACGAGCAGTACTTC
CAISDKGDRYEQYF